This T cell receptor (beta chain) is drawn from a study of post-analysis software for immune sequencing data. Turning to this clonotype: Its antigen is currently unknown.

Findings of the study overall: Controls showed lower frequencies than patients for five TRBV segments, and TRBV5-6, TRBV5-1 and TRBV20-1 were among these.

After removal of 4 bases from V and 5 bases from J, the junction contained 7 bases not matched to a gene. The CDR3 covers 14 residues. Germline CDR1 reads SGHTA; CDR2 reads FQGNSA. Unique molecular identifiers tagged the TCR beta cDNA libraries. From around 1 to 10 million T cells, roughly 540,000 cDNA molecules were obtained. TCRdb passed the PCR reads through MiXCR, listing each CDR3 protein once. Here the sample spans fewer than 550,000 distinct CDR3 sequences, 34% being singletons. The receptor was isolated from a girl younger than 18 with multiple sclerosis. This sequence joins TRBV7-2 and TRBJ2-5; 7 bases are a match to TRBD2. The sample consisted of blood. The CDR3 nucleotides are TGTGCCAGCAGCTCTAAGACTAGCCGGGAGACCCAGTACTTC. Translated, it gives CASSSKTSRETQYF.